Below, 2 T cell receptor beta chains from the same sample are listed, as sequenced in a study of type 1 regulatory T cells (TCRdb year 2021). Their antigens remain unidentified. Reads for this sample came from an Illumina MiSeq. TCRdb itself trimmed the public reads at Q25 with fastp, ran MiXCR and retained productive beta chains. CDR3 protein duplicates are merged, each entry listing the most common genes and DNA. In all, the sample holds around 14,000 distinct CDR3 sequences, and roughly an eighth of those were seen once. 15% of the sample is held by the ten biggest clonotypes. Specimen: cultured T cells, either the whole culture or a sorted T cell fraction (not recorded which). These receptors originate from a human donor in good health.

In its sample, this clonotype was seen many times. The V and J genes are TRBV9 and TRBJ1-6; 7 bases map to TRBD1. Per germline, CDR1 SGDLS and CDR2 YYNGEE. This CDR3 is built from 15 residues. V trimming: 3 bases; J trimming: 12 bases; junction bases outside the gene matches: 12. The CDR3 sequence: CASSAQGDGAGPLHF. The CDR3 DNA reads TGTGCCAGCAGCGCCCAGGGGGACGGGGCGGGACCCCTCCACTTT.

This clonotype has a count of ten or more. J is TRBJ1-2 and V is TRBV19; D is possibly TRBD1 (6 bases). Trimming stripped 9 bases from V and 0 bases from J, with 11 bases between. CDR3 length: 13 amino acids. Germline-derived CDR1 and CDR2 are LNHDA and SQIVND (reference sequence). CDR3 amino acids: CASRDITNYGYTF. The CDR3 DNA sequence: TGTGCCAGCCGGGACATAACTAACTATGGCTACACCTTC. Filled out from reference TRBV19 and TRBJ1-2, the complete variable domain reads DGGITQSPKYLFRKEGQNVTLSCEQNLNHDAMYWYRQDPGQGLRLIYYSQIVNDFQKGDIAEGYSVSREKKESFPLTVTSAQKNPTAFYLCASRDITNYGYTFGSGTRLTVV.